This entry lists 25 T cell receptor beta chains sequenced from one sample in a study of blood T cell repertoires in COVID-19. Here immunoSEQ multiplex PCR was the method, and the copy in TCRdb shows in-frame clones only, minus some. The sample includes some 110,000 clones, about 85% of them seen just once. Input material: peripheral blood. The receptors originated from a man aged 50-59 years with acute or convalescent COVID-19.

This chain joins TRBV28 and TRBJ2-5, with D possibly being TRBD1 (6 bases). The CDR3 is 14 amino acids. V was cut by 5 bases and J by 5 bases, with 15 bases left in between. Germline V gene data show CDR1 as MDHEN and CDR2 as SYDVKM. The CDR3 coding sequence is TGTGCCAGCAGTCATCCCTCAAGGGGGGAGACCCAGTACTTC. Translation: CASSHPSRGETQYF.

Only a few counts were recorded for this clone. This chain links TRBV9 with TRBJ2-3, with 8 bases lining up with TRBD2. The CDR3 is 17 amino acids. J lost 2 bases, V lost 0 bases, and 8 bases had no gene match. Germline V CDR1 and CDR2: SGDLS, YYNGEE. The CDR3 is CASSVVASGGNTDTQYF. The CDR3 bases are TGTGCCAGCAGCGTAGTCGCCAGCGGGGGAAACACAGATACGCAGTATTTT.

The rearrangement joins TRBV5-1 to TRBJ1-5; maybe TRBD1 (5 bases). The CDR3 totals 14 residues. Germline lookup yields CDR1 SGHRS and CDR2 YFSETQ. Trimming left V 2 bases short and J 1 base short, with 7 bases between. The CDR3 here is CASSLGESNQPQHF. For the CDR3, the DNA is TGCGCCAGCAGCTTAGGGGAAAGCAATCAGCCCCAGCATTTT.

This chain connects TRBV5-5 to TRBJ2-1, with D possibly being TRBD1 (5 bases). The CDR3 length is 15 residues. V was cut by 1 base and J by 1 base, with 9 bases left in between. Per germline, CDR1 SGHKS and CDR2 YYEKEE (reference sequence). CDR3: CASSLTGDSYNEQFF. The CDR3 DNA is TGTGCCAGCAGCTTGACAGGAGATTCCTACAATGAGCAGTTCTTC.

J is TRBJ2-5 and V is TRBV2; possible D gene TRBD1, 6 bases. This CDR3 is 11 amino acids long. V was trimmed by 7 bases and J by 5 bases, leaving 8 bases between them. The germline CDR1 and CDR2 sequences are SNHLY and FYNNEI. CDR3 amino acids: CASTRGETQYF. As DNA, the CDR3 is TGTGCCAGCACTAGGGGGGAGACCCAGTACTTC.

This clone was counted only a few times. The rearrangement links TRBV4-1 to TRBJ1-1, with D perhaps matching TRBD1 (6 bases). Germline V gene lookup returns CDR1 MGHRA and CDR2 YSYEKL. This CDR3 is built from 14 residues. V lost 0 bases, J lost 4 bases, and 9 bases lay in between. Here the CDR3 DNA reads TGCGCCAGCAGCCAAGATAGCAGGGGCACTGAAGCTTTCTTT. This translates into CASSQDSRGTEAFF.

The V and J genes are TRBV5-1 and TRBJ2-7; D is uncertain. V lost 4 bases and J lost 5, with 16 bases in between. CDR1 SGHRS and CDR2 YFSETQ come from the germline V gene. The length of the CDR3 is 14 residues. The CDR3 region has the DNA TGCGCCAGCAGCCCCGCCGTGAGCTTGGACGAGCAGTACTTC. Translating gives CASSPAVSLDEQYF.

V is TRBV15 and J is TRBJ2-5, with TRBD2 matching over 15 bases. The CDR3 consists of 16 residues. The junction had 5 bases not matched to a gene; V was cut back by 4 bases and J by 5 bases. The V gene's germline CDR1 is LNHNV and CDR2 YYDKDF (reference sequence). In DNA, the CDR3 is TGTGCCACCAGCAAGGGACTAGCGGGAGGACGGGAGACCCAGTACTTC. Its protein product is CATSKGLAGGRETQYF.

This chain joins TRBV12-3 or TRBV12-4 and TRBJ1-2; 8 nucleotides agree with TRBD1. Trimming removed 6 bases from V and 8 bases from J; junction bases left unmatched: 8. The CDR3 consists of 13 residues. The CDR3 nucleotides read TGTGCCAGCAGCACCAGGGGGCAGGAAGGCTACACCTTC. Its translation: CASSTRGQEGYTF.

The J gene is TRBJ2-7, the V gene TRBV5-1; TRBD2 agrees at 8 bases. CDR1 and CDR2 from the germline V gene are SGHRS and YFSETQ. CDR3 length: 16 amino acids. V trimming: 0 bases; J trimming: 3 bases; junction bases outside the gene matches: 8. For the CDR3, the DNA is TGCGCCAGCAGCTTGGTTCGGGGGGGTCCCTTCTACGAGCAGTACTTC. As protein: CASSLVRGGPFYEQYF. Based on the CDR3 plus reference TRBV5-1 and TRBJ2-7, the full variable domain is KAGVTQTPRYLIKTRGQQVTLSCSPISGHRSVSWYQQTPGQGLQFLFEYFSETQRNKGNFPGRFSGRQFSNSRSEMNVSTLELGDSALYLCASSLVRGGPFYEQYFGPGTRLTVT.

The rearrangement uses TRBV28 and TRBJ1-6; 9 bases line up with TRBD1. The CDR3 runs to 15 residues. The V and J ends lost 5 bases and 10 bases, in that order; junction bases with no gene match: 9. Per the germline V gene, CDR1 is MDHEN and CDR2 is SYDVKM. CDR3 protein: CASSLRTGAGSPLHF. The CDR3 nucleotides are TGTGCCAGCAGTCTTCGGACAGGGGCGGGGTCACCCCTCCACTTT. Using reference TRBV28 and TRBJ1-6 for the parts outside the CDR3, the full variable domain is DVKVTQSSRYLVKRTGEKVFLECVQDMDHENMFWYRQDPGLGLRLIYFSYDVKMKEKGDIPEGYSVSREKKERFSLILESASTNQTSMYLCASSLRTGAGSPLHFGNGTRLTVT.

This sequence joins TRBV10-3 and TRBJ1-2; the match to TRBD1 covers 7 bases. The CDR3 has 16 amino acids. After removal of 6 bases from V and 2 bases from J, the junction contained 12 bases not matched to a gene. Germline V gene data show CDR1 as ENHRY and CDR2 as SYGVKD. CDR3 coding DNA: TGTGCCATCAGCCCCGGACAGGAGGGGACCAACTATGGCTACACCTTC. This gives the protein CAISPGQEGTNYGYTF.

This chain links TRBV11-2 with TRBJ2-2, with TRBD1 as a possible D gene (5 bases). The CDR3 is made up of 17 amino acids. Germline lookup yields CDR1 SGHAT and CDR2 FQNNGV. V was shortened by 7 bases and J by 1 base, with 19 bases between the two germline ends. The CDR3 region is CASILVGLVMNTGELFF. CDR3 sequence (DNA): TGTGCCAGCATCCTAGTGGGGCTAGTAATGAACACCGGGGAGCTGTTTTTT.

V usage is TRBV3-1 (or the pseudogene TRBV3-2) and J usage is TRBJ1-6; D unresolved. Germline V gene data show CDR1 as LGHDT and CDR2 as YNNKEL (reference sequence). The CDR3 totals 17 residues. V dropped 4 bases and J dropped 0 bases, with 13 bases sitting between them. For the CDR3, the DNA is TGTGCCAGCAGCCGGGAGGCGGCAAGCTCCTATAATTCACCCCTCCACTTT. Translation: CASSREAASSYNSPLHF.

This chain connects TRBV7-3 to TRBJ2-1; 10 nucleotides match TRBD1. Germline CDR1 reads SGHTA; CDR2 reads FQGTGA. J lost 7 bases, V lost 5 bases, and 14 bases had no gene match. The CDR3 has 17 residues. CDR3 in DNA: TGTGCCAGCAGCCCCCGCCGGTGGGGACAGGGGTTGAATGAGCAGTTCTTC. It encodes CASSPRRWGQGLNEQFF.

The rearrangement joins TRBV11-3 to TRBJ2-7, with D perhaps matching TRBD1 (6 bases). This CDR3 is built from 14 residues. V was clipped by 5 bases and J by 4 bases, with 15 bases between them. Germline V CDR1 and CDR2: SGHNT, YENEEA. CDR3 protein: CASSPSGVLYEQYF. CDR3 sequence (DNA): TGTGCCAGCAGCCCTTCAGGGGTCCTGTACGAGCAGTACTTC.

The chain links TRBV6-2 or TRBV6-3 to TRBJ2-2; TRBD2 aligns across 7 bases. Germline values: CDR1 MNHEY, CDR2 SVGEGT. The V segment lost 2 bases and the J segment 0 bases; nucleotides outside the gene matches: 9. This CDR3 contains 18 residues. The CDR3 sequence is CASSYMASGTANTGELFF. For the CDR3, the DNA is TGTGCCAGCAGTTACATGGCTAGCGGTACCGCGAACACCGGGGAGCTGTTTTTT.

CDR3 coding DNA: TGTGCCAGCAGCCCAGGCCAGGAGGGGTGGAATGGCTACACCTTC. This codes for CASSPGQEGWNGYTF. This sequence joins TRBV5-4 and TRBJ1-2, with a weak D call TRBD1 (5 bases). Between the trimmed V and J ends, which lost 4 bases and 6 bases, there was a span of 19 bases. The CDR3 is made up of 15 amino acids. Looked up from germline, CDR1 is SGHNT and CDR2 is YYREEE (reference sequence).

V is TRBV30 and J is TRBJ2-2; TRBD1 matches 7 bases. The CDR3 contains 15 residues. Germline loops: CDR1 GTSNPN, CDR2 SVGIG (reference sequence). Trimming took 3 bases from V and 7 from J; bases not matched to a gene: 11. The CDR3 DNA reads as TGTGCCTGGAGCCGGACAGGCACTCTCGGCGGGGAGCTGTTTTTT. Protein: CAWSRTGTLGGELFF.

The chain joins TRBV7-9 to TRBJ2-7, with D possibly matching TRBD1 (6 bases). V lost 4 bases and J lost 3, with 13 bases in between. The CDR3 runs to 14 residues. The germline V gene encodes CDR1 SEHNR and CDR2 FQNEAQ (reference sequence). CDR3 bases: TGTGCCAGCAGCTACTCCGGGACACACTACGAGCAGTACTTC. It specifies CASSYSGTHYEQYF.

This clone was seen a single time. J is TRBJ1-4 and V is TRBV2, with D tentatively TRBD1 (6 bases). CDR3 length: 14 amino acids. V was shortened by 6 bases and J by 0 bases, with 8 bases between the two germline ends. From germline, CDR1 is SNHLY and CDR2 FYNNEI. CDR3 DNA: TGTGCCAGCAGGGCAGGGGCAACTAATGAAAAACTGTTTTTT. Residues: CASRAGATNEKLFF.

The rearrangement links TRBV27 to TRBJ2-7; 9 positions agree with TRBD1. CDR1 and CDR2 (germline): MNHEY, SMNVEV (reference sequence). Trimming took 8 bases from V and 2 from J; bases not matched to a gene: 4. The CDR3 has 13 amino acids. CDR3 bases: TGTGCCAGCGCCGACAGGGGGACCTACGAGCAGTACTTC. Its protein product is CASADRGTYEQYF.

V usage is TRBV19 and J usage is TRBJ2-1; 8 bases are a match to TRBD2. With V trimmed by 3 bases and J by 3 bases, 7 bases remained unmatched. Germline loops: CDR1 LNHDA, CDR2 SQIVND (reference sequence). The length of the CDR3 is 16 residues. The CDR3 sequence: CASSILRGGHYNEQFF. The CDR3 nucleotides read TGTGCCAGTAGTATTCTCCGGGGGGGCCACTACAATGAGCAGTTCTTC.

The J gene is TRBJ2-3, the V gene TRBV27; 7 bases match TRBD2. Trimming took 5 bases from V and 2 from J; bases not matched to a gene: 4. This CDR3 has 14 amino acids. Germline assignment: CDR1 MNHEY and CDR2 SMNVEV (reference sequence). This chain's CDR3 is CASSPGLYTDTQYF. CDR3 nucleotides: TGTGCCAGCAGTCCGGGACTATACACAGATACGCAGTATTTT.

The J gene is TRBJ1-1, the V gene TRBV3-1 (or the pseudogene TRBV3-2); 11 bases align to TRBD1. V shed 4 bases, J shed 0 bases, and the junction held 7 bases outside the gene matches. The length of the CDR3 is 17 residues. Looked up from germline, CDR1 is LGHDT and CDR2 is YNNKEL (reference sequence). CDR3 loop: CASSRGQGAFMNTEAFF. CDR3 in DNA: TGTGCCAGCAGCCGAGGACAGGGGGCCTTCATGAACACTGAAGCTTTCTTT.